These 3 T cell receptor beta chains share one sample of origin, sequenced in a study of blood T cell repertoires in COVID-19. Assay used: immunoSEQ multiplex PCR; TCRdb lists only in-frame clones, some missing. The sample shows about 58,000 clones, approximately 89% of them seen only once. Specimen: peripheral blood. These receptors all come from a woman aged 55-75 years with active COVID-19.

This clone came up once. The rearrangement links TRBV4-2 to TRBJ2-1, with TRBD2 identical over 11 bases. The CDR3 runs to 17 residues. Germline V gene sequence: CDR1 LGHNA, CDR2 YNFKEQ. V gave up 6 bases and J gave up 4 bases; unmatched junction bases: 11. The CDR3 sequence: CASSRTPGLADYNEQFF. The CDR3 region has the DNA TGTGCCAGCAGTCGAACGCCGGGACTAGCGGATTACAATGAGCAGTTCTTC.

The chain joins TRBV28 to TRBJ2-2; 8 bases align to TRBD1. This CDR3 spans 15 amino acids. Germline V gives CDR1 MDHEN, CDR2 SYDVKM. Losses at the gene ends were 7 bases for V and 5 bases for J; bases not matched to a gene: 9. The CDR3 protein is CASKGQGVGTGELFF. The CDR3, as DNA: TGTGCCAGCAAAGGACAGGGCGTTGGGACCGGGGAGCTGTTTTTT. The entire variable domain, with the rest obtained from reference TRBV28 and TRBJ2-2, is as follows: DVKVTQSSRYLVKRTGEKVFLECVQDMDHENMFWYRQDPGLGLRLIYFSYDVKMKEKGDIPEGYSVSREKKERFSLILESASTNQTSMYLCASKGQGVGTGELFFGEGSRLTVL.

The CDR3 loop reads CAWDSNEKLFF. The CDR3 DNA sequence: TGTGCTTGGGACAGTAATGAAAAACTGTTTTTT. This chain links TRBV30 with TRBJ1-4; the match to TRBD1 covers 7 bases. CDR3 size: 11 residues. Germline lookup yields CDR1 GTSNPN and CDR2 SVGIG (reference sequence).